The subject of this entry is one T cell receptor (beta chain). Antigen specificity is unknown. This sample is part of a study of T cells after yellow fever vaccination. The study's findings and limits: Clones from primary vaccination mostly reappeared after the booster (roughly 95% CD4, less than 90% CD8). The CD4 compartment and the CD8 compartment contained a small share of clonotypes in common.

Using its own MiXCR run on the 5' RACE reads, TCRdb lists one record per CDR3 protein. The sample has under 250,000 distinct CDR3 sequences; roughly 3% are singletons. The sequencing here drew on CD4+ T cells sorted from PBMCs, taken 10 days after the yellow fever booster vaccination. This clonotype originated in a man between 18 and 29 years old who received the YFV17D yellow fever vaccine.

CDR3 DNA sequence: TGTGCCAGTAGTATTAGAGTCTCACCCTTAATTGTCAAAGGGGGGAAGGAAACTGAAGCTTTCTTT. It yields the protein CASSIRVSPLIVKGGKETEAFF. The V call is TRBV19, the J call TRBJ1-1; possible D gene TRBD1, 6 bases. Germline lookup yields CDR1 LNHDA and CDR2 SQIVND (reference sequence). CDR3 length equals 22 residues. Trimming cost V 3 bases and J 5 bases, with 37 bases left between them.